Sequencing of this T cell receptor beta chain was carried out in a study of blood T cell repertoires in COVID-19. The table came from immunoSEQ multiplex PCR; TCRdb's copy has only in-frame clones and leaves some out. The sample includes under 250,000 clones, 70% to 90% of them seen just once. The CDR3 consists of 15 residues. The germline CDR1 and CDR2 sequences are LNHDA and SQIVND (reference sequence). J was trimmed by 0 bases and V by 4 bases; bases with no gene match: 4. The chain links TRBV19 to TRBJ2-5; TRBD2 matches at 8 bases. Sequencing was carried out using PBMCs or T cells enriched from blood (not recorded which). The TCR originated in a man aged 25-40 years with acute COVID-19. The CDR3 region has the DNA TGTGCCAGTAGTAGCGGGGGGATGGACCAAGAGACCCAGTACTTC. Translation: CASSSGGMDQETQYF.